The 29 T cell receptor beta chains below come from one sample, sequenced in a study of cytomegalovirus exposure and HLA in healthy donors. Researchers ran the PCR with 60 Vbeta and 13 Jbeta primers. Data came from immunoSEQ multiplex PCR; TCRdb stores just in-frame clones and leaves some out. Of around 110,000 clones listed, 66% are singletons. The specimen sequenced was PBMCs. Receptors were obtained from a young man in good health and CMV-seronegative.

The chain has TRBV5-4 and TRBJ2-3; D is undetermined. This CDR3 spans 13 amino acids. Germline lookup yields CDR1 SGHNT and CDR2 YYREEE (reference sequence). With 0 bases removed from V and 5 bases from J, the gap between germline ends came to 7 bases. CDR3 sequence (DNA): TGTGCCAGCAGCTTGGTGGCTTTAGATACGCAGTATTTT. Translating it yields CASSLVALDTQYF. The full variable domain, its missing parts supplied by reference TRBV5-4 and TRBJ2-3, is ETGVTQSPTHLIKTRGQQVTLRCSSQSGHNTVSWYQQALGQGPQFIFQYYREEENGRGNFPPRFSGLQFPNYSSELNVNALELDDSALYLCASSLVALDTQYFGPGTRLTVL.

This chain joins TRBV30 and TRBJ2-2; the match to TRBD2 covers 7 bases. This CDR3 has 18 residues. The V gene's germline CDR1 is GTSNPN and CDR2 SVGIG (reference sequence). V trimming: 3 bases; J trimming: 2 bases; junction bases outside the gene matches: 15. The CDR3 protein is CAWSEKVFGRFNTGELFF. CDR3 bases: TGTGCCTGGAGCGAGAAAGTGTTCGGGAGGTTTAACACCGGGGAGCTGTTTTTT.

The count of this clone is one. The J gene is TRBJ2-5, the V gene TRBV5-6; TRBD1 agrees at 9 bases. The J segment lost 4 bases and the V segment lost 1 base, leaving 8 bases of the junction unmatched. Germline V CDR1 and CDR2: SGHDT, YYEEEE. This CDR3 is built from 16 residues. This chain's CDR3 is CASSLNRGQGPETQYF. The CDR3 region has the DNA TGTGCCAGCAGCTTGAACAGGGGGCAAGGTCCAGAGACCCAGTACTTC.

The chain recombines TRBV18 with TRBJ1-2; 10 bases map to TRBD1. Germline CDR1 and CDR2: KGHSH and LQKENI. With 3 bases clipped from V and 4 bases from J, the junction kept 17 bases outside the gene matches. The CDR3 loop spans 19 amino acids. In DNA form, the CDR3 reads TGTGCCAGCTCACCGCTGAGTCCCGGACAGGGGGGATTTACCTATGGCTACACCTTC. It specifies CASSPLSPGQGGFTYGYTF.

V and J are TRBV6-5 and TRBJ2-1, with 11 bases identical to TRBD2. The CDR3 contains 16 residues. V lost 4 bases, J lost 6 bases, and 8 bases stayed unmatched. In germline, CDR1 is MNHEY, CDR2 SVGAGI. The CDR3 bases are TGTGCCAGCAGTTCACTAGCGGGAGCTTTTTCCAATGAGCAGTTCTTC. As protein: CASSSLAGAFSNEQFF.

J is TRBJ2-2 and V is TRBV30; tentatively, D is TRBD2 (5 bases). The ends were cut back, 4 bases at V and 6 bases at J, with 9 bases in the middle. The CDR3 covers 12 residues. Germline CDR1 is GTSNPN and CDR2 is SVGIG (reference sequence). The CDR3 DNA reads TGTGCCTGGACTAGCTGGGCCGGGGAGCTGTTTTTT. Translating gives CAWTSWAGELFF. The complete variable domain, with remaining parts taken from reference TRBV30 and TRBJ2-2, reads SQTIHQWPATLVQPVGSPLSLECTVEGTSNPNLYWYRQAAGRGLQLLFYSVGIGQISSEVPQNLSASRPQDRQFILSSKKLLLSDSGFYLCAWTSWAGELFFGEGSRLTVL.

A few counts support this clone. The chain recombines TRBV13 with TRBJ2-2; TRBD2 matches at 11 bases. CDR3 length equals 16 residues. V gave up 2 bases and J gave up 4 bases; unmatched junction bases: 3. Germline V gives CDR1 PRHDT, CDR2 FYEKMQ (reference sequence). DNA for the CDR3: TGTGCCAGCAGCTTAAATAGCGGGGGGGTCACCGGGGAGCTGTTTTTT. Its protein is CASSLNSGGVTGELFF.

The V call is TRBV5-1, the J call TRBJ2-7; TRBD1 aligns across 7 bases. This CDR3 spans 16 amino acids. Trimming at V came to 0 bases and at J to 3 bases, leaving 9 bases not matched to a gene. The V gene's germline CDR1 is SGHRS and CDR2 YFSETQ. The CDR3 sequence: CASSLAVGRTGYEQYF. In DNA form, the CDR3 reads TGCGCCAGCAGCTTGGCCGTTGGCAGGACAGGCTACGAGCAGTACTTC. Based on the CDR3 plus reference TRBV5-1 and TRBJ2-7, the full variable domain is KAGVTQTPRYLIKTRGQQVTLSCSPISGHRSVSWYQQTPGQGLQFLFEYFSETQRNKGNFPGRFSGRQFSNSRSEMNVSTLELGDSALYLCASSLAVGRTGYEQYFGPGTRLTVT.

The chain links TRBV7-2 to TRBJ2-7; TRBD1 aligns across 7 bases. The CDR3 totals 15 residues. Germline CDR1 SGHTA, CDR2 FQGNSA. V lost 2 bases and J lost 2; bases outside the gene matches: 6. CDR3 protein: CASSLPQGPPYEQYF. The CDR3 DNA is TGTGCCAGCAGCTTACCACAGGGGCCCCCCTACGAGCAGTACTTC.

The chain carries TRBV28 and TRBJ2-2; TRBD2 agrees at 8 bases. Germline V gene data show CDR1 as MDHEN and CDR2 as SYDVKM. The CDR3 is made up of 16 amino acids. Trimming removed 3 bases from V and 2 bases from J; junction bases left unmatched: 5. The CDR3, as DNA: TGTGCCAGCAGTTTGTCGGGACTAGAAAACACCGGGGAGCTGTTTTTT. Its protein product is CASSLSGLENTGELFF.

The rearrangement links TRBV25-1 to TRBJ2-2, with 7 bases that match TRBD2. V lost 4 bases to trimming and J lost 4 bases; unmatched junction nucleotides: 6. The V gene's germline CDR1 is MGHDK and CDR2 SYGVNS. The CDR3 has 15 amino acids. CDR3 amino acids: CASSGAGDLTGELFF. The CDR3 DNA is TGTGCCAGCAGTGGTGCGGGGGACCTCACCGGGGAGCTGTTTTTT.

V is TRBV13 and J is TRBJ2-1, with 8 bases lining up with TRBD2. The CDR3 extends over 15 amino acids. In germline, CDR1 is PRHDT, CDR2 FYEKMQ (reference sequence). V shed 3 bases and J 0 bases; nucleotides not matched to a gene: 1. This chain's CDR3 is CASSFGRGSYNEQFF. In nucleotides, the CDR3 is TGTGCCAGCAGCTTCGGGAGGGGCTCCTACAATGAGCAGTTCTTC.

V and J are TRBV29-1 and TRBJ1-5; D is unresolved. V shed 0 bases and J shed 7 bases, with 10 bases lying between them. CDR3 length equals 13 residues. Germline V gene data show CDR1 as SQVTM and CDR2 as ANQGSEA. The CDR3 DNA reads as TGCAGCGTTGAAGATCTCCTAGGACAGCCCCAGCATTTT. The encoded protein is CSVEDLLGQPQHF.

The chain couples TRBV5-6 to TRBJ1-5, with TRBD1 identical over 7 bases. The CDR3 consists of 13 residues. Per germline, CDR1 SGHDT and CDR2 YYEEEE. V gave up 4 bases and J gave up 7 bases; unmatched junction bases: 5. CDR3 protein: CASSEQGGQPQHF. CDR3 sequence (DNA): TGTGCCAGCAGCGAGCAGGGGGGCCAGCCCCAGCATTTT. Full variable domain (missing parts from reference TRBV5-6 and TRBJ1-5): DAGVTQSPTHLIKTRGQQVTLRCSPKSGHDTVSWYQQALGQGPQFIFQYYEEEERQRGNFPDRFSGHQFPNYSSELNVNALLLGDSALYLCASSEQGGQPQHFGDGTRLSIL.

The chain is built from TRBV29-1 and TRBJ1-1; 11 nucleotides match TRBD1. The V gene end was trimmed by 6 bases and the J gene end by 3 bases; junction bases not matched to a gene: 12. Germline-derived CDR1 and CDR2 are SQVTM and ANQGSEA. The CDR3 spans 16 residues. The DNA of the CDR3 is TGCAGCGTAACCAATAGGACAGGGGGCTTGGACACTGAAGCTTTCTTT. Translating it yields CSVTNRTGGLDTEAFF.

This clone has a handful of counts. The rearrangement uses TRBV10-3 and TRBJ2-7; 14 bases match TRBD2. The V gene end was trimmed by 10 bases and the J gene end by 2 bases; junction bases not matched to a gene: 16. The germline gives CDR1 ENHRY, CDR2 SYGVKD. The CDR3 runs to 18 residues. CDR3 nucleotides: TGTGCCACAGCCCGGATCGGGACTAGCGGGGGAATTACCTACGAGCAGTACTTC. Protein sequence: CATARIGTSGGITYEQYF.

This chain connects TRBV5-1 to TRBJ1-2; tentative D call: TRBD1 (6 bases). V was trimmed by 1 base and J by 3 bases, leaving 10 bases between them. This CDR3 has 14 amino acids. The V gene's germline CDR1 is SGHRS and CDR2 YFSETQ. CDR3 in amino acids: CASSLLGGDYGYTF. The DNA for the CDR3 is TGCGCCAGCAGCTTGCTAGGGGGTGACTATGGCTACACCTTC.

The chain employs TRBV13 and TRBJ2-3, with D hard to call. The germline V gene encodes CDR1 PRHDT and CDR2 FYEKMQ (reference sequence). Trimming pared 3 bases from V and 6 bases from J, leaving 4 bases between. There are 11 residues in the CDR3. CDR3 in amino acids: CASSFGDTQYF. DNA of the CDR3: TGTGCCAGCAGCTTCGGGGATACGCAGTATTTT. Full variable domain (outside the CDR3, taken from reference TRBV13 and TRBJ2-3): AAGVIQSPRHLIKEKRETATLKCYPIPRHDTVYWYQQGPGQDPQFLISFYEKMQSDKGSIPDRFSAQQFSDYHSELNMSSLELGDSALYFCASSFGDTQYFGPGTRLTVL.

The V gene is TRBV4-2, the J gene TRBJ2-3, with a weak D call TRBD2 (6 bases). CDR3 length: 21 amino acids. The germline gives CDR1 LGHNA, CDR2 YNFKEQ. V lost 1 base to trimming and J lost 0 bases, with 26 bases between them. This CDR3 is CASSQVGGFSRSGTSTDTQYF. In DNA form, the CDR3 reads TGTGCCAGCAGCCAAGTCGGGGGATTTTCAAGGAGCGGTACTAGCACAGATACGCAGTATTTT.

The chain combines TRBV4-2 with TRBJ2-5; 9 bases match TRBD2. The CDR3 extends over 19 amino acids. The J segment lost 4 bases and the V segment lost 1 base, leaving 16 bases of the junction unmatched. CDR1 is LGHNA, CDR2 YNFKEQ, per germline. DNA for the CDR3: TGTGCCAGCAGCCAAGGACTAGCGGCTGGATTTGGTTCCGGAGAGACCCAGTACTTC. Its protein is CASSQGLAAGFGSGETQYF.

The chain combines TRBV19 with TRBJ1-2; possible D gene TRBD1, 6 bases. Germline CDR1 LNHDA, CDR2 SQIVND (reference sequence). The CDR3 runs 16 residues. Trimming stripped 0 bases from V and 6 bases from J, with 17 bases between. DNA for the CDR3: TGTGCCAGTAGTATAGATAATGCCAGGGGACCTCATGGCTACACCTTC. As protein: CASSIDNARGPHGYTF.

V is TRBV7-2 and J is TRBJ2-7; possibly TRBD1 for D (5 bases). Trimming shortened V by 4 bases and J by 1 base, and 11 bases separated the two germline ends. This CDR3 has 14 residues. Germline CDR1 is SGHTA and CDR2 is FQGNSA. The CDR3 loop reads CASSSQGVSYEQYF. CDR3 in DNA: TGTGCCAGCAGCTCCCAGGGCGTTTCCTACGAGCAGTACTTC.

Written as DNA, the CDR3 is TGTGCCAGCAGTTCCCCGGGACAGGGAGGATCCCAGCATTTT. This encodes CASSSPGQGGSQHF. The chain links TRBV6-6 to TRBJ1-5; 9 positions match TRBD1. The length of the CDR3 is 14 residues. The J segment lost 11 bases and the V segment lost 4 bases, leaving 9 bases of the junction unmatched. Per the germline V gene, CDR1 is MNHNY and CDR2 is SVGAGI (reference sequence).

V and J are TRBV19 and TRBJ1-2; D remains ambiguous. CDR1 is LNHDA and CDR2 is SQIVND in the germline V gene (reference sequence). The CDR3 runs to 14 residues. The V end lost 3 bases, the J end lost 2 bases, and 10 bases lay between the germline ends. CDR3 nucleotides: TGTGCCAGTAGTATGGAGTACCTCAACTATGGCTACACCTTC. This gives the protein CASSMEYLNYGYTF.

The V gene is TRBV30, the J gene TRBJ1-5; D might be TRBD1 (6 bases). The CDR3 is 14 residues long. Germline CDR1 and CDR2: GTSNPN and SVGIG (reference sequence). V lost 2 bases and J 4 bases, leaving 12 bases between the germline ends. The CDR3 nucleotides read TGTGCCTGGAGTAAACAGGGAGAGAATCAGCCCCAGCATTTT. Its translation is CAWSKQGENQPQHF.

This clone was seen a handful of times. Other DNA sequences in this sample translate to the same CDR3. The chain links TRBV27 to TRBJ1-1; 7 bases are shared with TRBD1. Germline V lookup: CDR1 MNHEY, CDR2 SMNVEV (reference sequence). With 5 bases clipped from V and 1 base from J, the junction kept 7 bases outside the gene matches. This CDR3 region has 15 residues. CDR3 nucleotide sequence: TGTGCCAGCAGTCTCAGGGGGACGGGGAACACTGAAGCTTTCTTT. It encodes CASSLRGTGNTEAFF.

V usage is TRBV7-9 and J usage is TRBJ2-1, with 8 bases fitting TRBD2. Germline-derived CDR1 and CDR2 are SEHNR and FQNEAQ (reference sequence). The trim removed 1 base at V and 6 bases at J, leaving 5 bases unmatched. The CDR3 is 15 residues long. In DNA, the CDR3 is TGTGCCAGCAGCTTAGTAAGCGGGAGTTTCAATGAGCAGTTCTTC. Its protein is CASSLVSGSFNEQFF. Using reference TRBV7-9 and TRBJ2-1 for the parts outside the CDR3, the full variable domain is DTGVSQNPRHKITKRGQNVTFRCDPISEHNRLYWYRQTLGQGPEFLTYFQNEAQLEKSRLLSDRFSAERPKGSFSTLEIQRTEQGDSAMYLCASSLVSGSFNEQFFGPGTRLTVL.

This clone appeared a few times. In DNA form, the CDR3 reads TGTGCCAGTAGAACAGGGTTCTACGAGCAGTACTTC. It translates to CASRTGFYEQYF. The V call is TRBV19, the J call TRBJ2-7; possibly TRBD1 for D (6 bases). Looked up from germline, CDR1 is LNHDA and CDR2 is SQIVND (reference sequence). CDR3 length equals 12 residues. Trimming removed 6 bases from V and 3 bases from J, with 9 bases in between.

The V call is TRBV19, the J call TRBJ1-5; 9 positions agree with TRBD1. From germline, CDR1 is LNHDA and CDR2 SQIVND (reference sequence). Germline trimming cut 6 bases from V and 1 base from J; bases unmatched to any gene: 4. The CDR3 loop spans 15 amino acids. This CDR3 is CASRTGGGSNQPQHF. CDR3 bases: TGTGCCAGTAGGACAGGGGGAGGAAGCAATCAGCCCCAGCATTTT.